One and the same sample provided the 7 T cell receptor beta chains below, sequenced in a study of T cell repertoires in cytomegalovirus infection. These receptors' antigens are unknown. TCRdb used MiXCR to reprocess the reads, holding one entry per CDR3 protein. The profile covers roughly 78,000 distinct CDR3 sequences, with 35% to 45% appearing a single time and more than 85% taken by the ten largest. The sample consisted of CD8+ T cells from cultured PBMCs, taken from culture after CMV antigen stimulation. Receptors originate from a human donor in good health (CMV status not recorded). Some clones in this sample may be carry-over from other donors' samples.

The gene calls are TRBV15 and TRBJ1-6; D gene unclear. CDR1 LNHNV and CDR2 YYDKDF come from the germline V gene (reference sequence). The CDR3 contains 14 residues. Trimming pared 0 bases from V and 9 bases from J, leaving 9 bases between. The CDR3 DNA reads TGTGCCACCAGCAGAGAGGGGTTTGGTTCACCCCTCCACTTT. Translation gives CATSREGFGSPLHF.

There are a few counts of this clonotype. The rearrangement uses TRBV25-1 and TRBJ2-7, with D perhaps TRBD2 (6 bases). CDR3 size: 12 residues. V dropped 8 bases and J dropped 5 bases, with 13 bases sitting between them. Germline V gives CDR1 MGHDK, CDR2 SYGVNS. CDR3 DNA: TGTGCCAGCCGCCCGGGACTCCACGAGCAGTACTTC. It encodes CASRPGLHEQYF.

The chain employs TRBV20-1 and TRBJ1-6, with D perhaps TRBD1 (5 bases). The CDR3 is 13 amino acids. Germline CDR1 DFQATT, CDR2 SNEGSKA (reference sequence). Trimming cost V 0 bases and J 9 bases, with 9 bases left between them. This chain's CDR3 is CSAREGTGSPLHF. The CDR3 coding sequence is TGCAGTGCTAGAGAGGGGACGGGTTCACCCCTCCACTTT.

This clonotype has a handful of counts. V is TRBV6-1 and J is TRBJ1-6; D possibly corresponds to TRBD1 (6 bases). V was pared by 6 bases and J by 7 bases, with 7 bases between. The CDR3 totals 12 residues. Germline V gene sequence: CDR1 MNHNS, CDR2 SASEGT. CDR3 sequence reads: CASRTGNSPLHF. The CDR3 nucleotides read TGTGCCAGCAGAACAGGGAATTCACCCCTCCACTTT.

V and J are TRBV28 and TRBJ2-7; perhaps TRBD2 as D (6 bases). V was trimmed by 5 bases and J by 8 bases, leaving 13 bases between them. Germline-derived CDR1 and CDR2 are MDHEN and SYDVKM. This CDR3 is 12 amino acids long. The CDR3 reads CASSPPRGKQYF. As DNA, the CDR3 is TGTGCCAGCAGTCCCCCCCGGGGGAAGCAGTACTTC.

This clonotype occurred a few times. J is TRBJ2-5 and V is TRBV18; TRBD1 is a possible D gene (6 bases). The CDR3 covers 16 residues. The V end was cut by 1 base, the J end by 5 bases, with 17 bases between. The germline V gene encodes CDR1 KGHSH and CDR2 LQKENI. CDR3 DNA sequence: TGTGCCAGCTCACCACTCCGAACAGGGTTTGAGGAGACCCAGTACTTC. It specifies CASSPLRTGFEETQYF. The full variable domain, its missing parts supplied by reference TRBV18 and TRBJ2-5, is NAGVMQNPRHLVRRRGQEARLRCSPMKGHSHVYWYRQLPEEGLKFMVYLQKENIIDESGMPKERFSAEFPKEGPSILRIQQVVRGDSAAYFCASSPLRTGFEETQYFGPGTRLLVL.

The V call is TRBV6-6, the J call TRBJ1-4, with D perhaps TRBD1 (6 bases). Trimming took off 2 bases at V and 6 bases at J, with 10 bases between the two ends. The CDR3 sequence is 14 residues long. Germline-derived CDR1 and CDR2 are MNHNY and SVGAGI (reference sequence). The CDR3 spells CASSYAGGDEKLFF. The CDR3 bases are TGTGCCAGCAGTTACGCGGGGGGCGATGAAAAACTGTTTTTT.